Listed below are T cell receptor beta chains from one sample, sequenced in a study of blood T cell repertoires in COVID-19. Here immunoSEQ multiplex PCR was the method, and the copy in TCRdb shows in-frame clones only, minus some. The table has some 300,000 clones, around 87% seen once. Sequenced: peripheral blood. These receptors originate from a man between 65 and 85 years old with acute or convalescent COVID-19. Each CDR3 is given with its conserved first and last residue.

v_call	j_call	cdr3_aa
TRBV9	TRBJ1-2	CASSVGGIYGYTF
TRBV14	TRBJ1-3	CASSQGGFGNTIYF
TRBV6-6	TRBJ1-6	CASSYGGPGDNSPLHF
TRBV21-1	TRBJ2-1	CASSIYGQPLPNEQFF
TRBV24-1	TRBJ2-1	CATSADLGQGDNNEQFF
TRBV7-2	TRBJ2-1	CASSRDAGILYNEQFF
TRBV3-1/TRBV3-2	TRBJ2-1	CASSQGLAGFREQFF
TRBV30	TRBJ1-3	CAGSLGQGSGNTIYF
TRBV28	TRBJ1-6	CASSSSAGGRSPLHF
TRBV7-9	TRBJ2-1	CASSGPDGGWGNEQFF
TRBV10-3	TRBJ1-6	CAISDRDTYNSPLHF
TRBV13	TRBJ2-1	CASSFGGRAGGEQFF
TRBV5-1	TRBJ2-5	CASSLQGQETQYF
TRBV5-6	TRBJ2-1	CASSLTVNNEQFF
TRBV7-6	TRBJ2-1	CASSLLFGGQGARNEQFF
TRBV12-3/TRBV12-4	TRBJ1-2	CASRLSGGGYTF
TRBV6-2/TRBV6-3	TRBJ1-5	CASSDSLAHQPQHF
TRBV28	TRBJ1-1	CASSLPRDRGYGRTEAFF
TRBV19	TRBJ1-1	CASSIGTGTRNPEAFF
TRBV27	TRBJ1-1	CASSLLDRNTEAFF
TRBV11-2	TRBJ2-3	CASSLAGGRGPYTQYF
TRBV2	TRBJ1-1	CASSAGGSEAFF
TRBV3-1/TRBV3-2	TRBJ1-2	CASSPRTGANYGYTF
TRBV28	TRBJ1-6	CASLTGQLFSSLHF
TRBV28	TRBJ2-5	CASSFLGGGDHQETQYF
TRBV5-1	TRBJ2-1	CASSLVTGDQNEQFF
TRBV3-1/TRBV3-2	TRBJ2-4	CASSPGLAKNIQYF
TRBV5-6	TRBJ2-3	CASSGGTNTDTQYF
TRBV4-3	TRBJ1-3	CASSPTPYRGGSGNTIYF
TRBV11-3	TRBJ2-1	CASSQYSSSYNEQFF
TRBV7-9	TRBJ2-3	CASSLQPGLGLTSTDTQYF
TRBV5-1	TRBJ2-2	CASSSGLAGPGGGELFF
TRBV29-1	TRBJ2-1	CSMDPGTGGGGEQFF
TRBV12-3/TRBV12-4	TRBJ2-5	CASSLGRKETQYF
TRBV5-4	TRBJ2-7	CASSYGDEQYF
TRBV30	TRBJ2-7	CAWGLSYEQYF
TRBV24-1	TRBJ2-1	CATSDPRGGTYNEQFF
TRBV3-1/TRBV3-2	TRBJ2-5	CASRGGTGRGETQYF
TRBV6-2/TRBV6-3	TRBJ2-7	CASSPPVAGGAYEQYF
TRBV24-1	TRBJ2-7	CATSDFRSGDRSYEQYF
TRBV11-2	TRBJ2-1	CASSRTSGGHNEQFF
TRBV5-8	TRBJ2-7	CASSSGVGQGAYEQYF